The clone carrying this TCR beta chain has a handful of counts. TCRdb keeps only in-frame clones here, not all; method: immunoSEQ multiplex PCR. Of about 70,000 clones listed, around 92% are singletons. This entry is derived from a study of T cell changes during pregnancy in multiple sclerosis. CDR3 length equals 14 residues. With 5 bases clipped from V and 9 bases from J, the junction kept 6 bases outside the gene matches. From germline, CDR1 is SEHNR and CDR2 FQNEAQ (reference sequence). This specimen was CD8+ T cells from peripheral blood mononuclear cells, taken in the third trimester of pregnancy. The TCR originated in a female donor in good health, enrolled as a control in a pregnancy study. The chain uses TRBV7-9 and TRBJ1-6; 8 bases align to TRBD1. The CDR3: CASSPGQDGSPLHF. CDR3 coding DNA: TGTGCCAGCAGCCCGGGACAGGACGGTTCACCCCTCCACTTT.